The rows below give T cell receptor beta chains drawn from one sample of a study of blood T cell repertoires in COVID-19. The assay was immunoSEQ multiplex PCR, and TCRdb's table has in-frame clones only and misses some. The sample has about 230,000 clones, over 75% seen once. The sample consisted of peripheral blood. The source of these receptors is a woman at least 80 years old with acute or convalescent COVID-19. The CDR3 runs from the conserved cysteine through the conserved F or W. The D gene is left open where the match is weak. Where a row states a size, it is once, few, many or the class of an expanded clone; other rows omit it.

V	J	size	D	DNA	CDR3
TRBV6-5	TRBJ1-5	NA	NA	TGTGCCAGCAGTTACACACAGGCTAGCAATCAGCCCCAGCATTTT	CASSYTQASNQPQHF
TRBV11-2	TRBJ2-3	NA	TRBD1	TGTGCCAGCAGTCTGGACAGGGGGCCAGATACGCAGTATTTT	CASSLDRGPDTQYF
TRBV30	TRBJ2-3	once	TRBD2	TGTGCCTGGGCGGGACTAGCGGGAGTACCAGATACGCAGTATTTT	CAWAGLAGVPDTQYF
TRBV5-1	TRBJ1-1	NA	TRBD1	TGCGCCAGCAGCTTGGTTCAACAGGGGGCCGAAGCTTTCTTT	CASSLVQQGAEAFF
TRBV3-1/TRBV3-2	TRBJ1-6	NA	NA	TGTGCCAGCAGCCCCCGTTCTGGCAGGCAAAATTCACCCCTCCACTTT	CASSPRSGRQNSPLHF
TRBV27	TRBJ1-5	NA	TRBD1	TGTGCCAGCAGTCCTCGACAGGGTAATCAGCCCCAGCATTTT	CASSPRQGNQPQHF
TRBV2	TRBJ2-7	NA	NA	TGTGCGGGGGGAAGCTACGAGCAGTACTTC	CAGGSYEQYF
TRBV9	TRBJ2-1	NA	TRBD2	TGTGCCAGCAGCGTATCGGTCCGGACTAGCGGGCCCAGGGAGCAGTTCTTC	CASSVSVRTSGPREQFF
TRBV5-4	TRBJ1-2	NA	NA	TGTGCCAGCAGTACTCAGGGAGGCTACTATGGCTACACCTTC	CASSTQGGYYGYTF
TRBV2	TRBJ1-6	NA	NA	TGTGCCAGCAGTGAAGCGGAGGGAGGGGGTGGAGGTTCACCCCTCCACTTT	CASSEAEGGGGGSPLHF
TRBV5-1	TRBJ2-3	few	TRBD2	TGCGCCAGCAAATCGTTTGGCGGGGGGGCAGATACGCAGTATTTT	CASKSFGGGADTQYF
TRBV6-5	TRBJ2-1	once	NA	TGTGCCACCCAAACATATAACAATGAGCAGTTCTTC	CATQTYNNEQFF
TRBV5-1	TRBJ1-5	NA	NA	TGCGCCAGCAGCCCAGGGGTCAATCAGCCCCAGCATTTT	CASSPGVNQPQHF
TRBV7-2	TRBJ2-2	NA	NA	TGTGCCAGCAGCACCTCCCACGGGGTAGCGGGGGAGCTGTTTTTT	CASSTSHGVAGELFF
TRBV15	TRBJ2-7	NA	TRBD2	TGTGCCACCAGCAGAGAGAGGGGACTAGCTCTTGGCGAGCAGTACTTC	CATSRERGLALGEQYF
TRBV10-3	TRBJ1-5	NA	NA	TGTGCCATCAGTGAGGGTACAGCCAATCAGCCCCAGCATTTT	CAISEGTANQPQHF
TRBV19	TRBJ1-1	NA	NA	TGTGCCAGTACCGTGACAGGCTCCATGAACACTGAAGCTTTCTTT	CASTVTGSMNTEAFF
TRBV7-9	TRBJ2-7	few	TRBD2	TGTGCCAGCAGCTTGGGCCTAAGCGGGGAATACGAGCAGTACTTC	CASSLGLSGEYEQYF
TRBV7-2	TRBJ2-7	NA	NA	TGTGCCAGCAGCTTAGCCGGGACTTCTTCCTACGAGCAGTACTTC	CASSLAGTSSYEQYF
TRBV7-9	TRBJ2-2	NA	TRBD2	TGTGCCAGCAGGACCCGACTAGCGGAGAAAAAGAACACCGGGGAGCTGTTTTTT	CASRTRLAEKKNTGELFF
TRBV6-2/TRBV6-3	TRBJ2-7	NA	NA	TGTGCCAGCAGCTGGATTCTTCGGGGGGAGCAGTACTTC	CASSWILRGEQYF
TRBV18	TRBJ1-4	NA	NA	TGTGCCAGCTCACCACCGGTGGGGGGTGCTAATGAAAAACTGTTTTTT	CASSPPVGGANEKLFF